This is a list of T cell receptor beta chains from one sample in a study of cytomegalovirus exposure and HLA in healthy donors. Repertoires were generated with immunoSEQ multiplex PCR, while TCRdb's copy carries only in-frame clones and drops some. The table lists 110,000 to 150,000 clones, less than 85% of them singletons. The source material was PBMCs. The source is a woman between 45 and 60 years old in good health and CMV-seropositive. Each CDR3 is given with its conserved first and last residue. D genes are given only for firm matches. Size values are once, few and many counts, or a class for expanded clones, and some rows have none.

cdr3_aa | cdr3_nt | d_call | v_call | clone_size | j_call
CASSLGQGFNSPLHF | TGCGCCAGCAGCTTGGGCCAGGGATTCAATTCACCCCTCCACTTT | NA | TRBV5-1 | NA | TRBJ1-6
CASSPDLAGNNEQFF | TGTGCCAGCAGCCCGGATTTAGCGGGGAACAATGAGCAGTTCTTC | TRBD2 | TRBV7-2 | NA | TRBJ2-1
CASSPTGSSGNTIYF | TGTGCCAGCAGTCCGACAGGATCTTCTGGAAACACCATATATTTT | NA | TRBV25-1 | NA | TRBJ1-3
CASSPVYGTDTQYF | TGTGCCAGCAGCCCAGTATATGGCACAGATACGCAGTATTTT | NA | TRBV5-4 | NA | TRBJ2-3
CASSMGQESDGYTF | TGTGCCAGCAGCATGGGACAGGAGAGTGATGGCTACACCTTC | TRBD1 | TRBV6-5 | few | TRBJ1-2
CASSEGQGAGLGYF | TGTGCCAGCAGTGAGGGGCAGGGGGCGGGCTTGGGGTACTTC | TRBD1 | TRBV6-4 | NA | TRBJ2-5
CASSESGGLTDTQYF | TGTGCCAGCAGTGAAAGCGGGGGTTTAACAGATACGCAGTATTTT | TRBD2 | TRBV6-1 | NA | TRBJ2-3
CASISAGGHNEQFF | TGTGCCAGCATATCAGCGGGGGGGCACAATGAGCAGTTCTTC | TRBD2 | TRBV27 | once | TRBJ2-1
CASSGGGGRNEQFF | TGCGCCAGCAGCGGGGGTGGAGGGAGAAATGAGCAGTTCTTC | NA | TRBV5-1 | few | TRBJ2-1
CASSGGTEAFF | TGTGCCAGTTCAGGAGGGACTGAAGCTTTCTTT | NA | TRBV28 | NA | TRBJ1-1
CASSNPGEGSGYTF | TGCGCCAGCAGCAACCCAGGGGAGGGGAGTGGCTACACCTTC | NA | TRBV5-1 | NA | TRBJ1-2
CASSPGDRGHEKLFF | TGCGCCAGCAGCCCAGGGGACAGGGGGCATGAAAAACTGTTTTTT | TRBD1 | TRBV4-1 | NA | TRBJ1-4
CASSRTGGYSGANVLTF | TGTGCCAGTAGTAGGACAGGGGGTTACTCTGGGGCCAACGTCCTGACTTTC | TRBD1 | TRBV19 | once | TRBJ2-6
CASSQDRVPDRVSSGNTIYF | TGCGCCAGCAGCCAAGATCGGGTTCCGGACAGGGTTTCCTCTGGAAACACCATATATTTT | TRBD1 | TRBV4-1 | NA | TRBJ1-3
CSVGGGYEQYF | TGCAGCGTGGGGGGTGGGTACGAGCAGTACTTC | NA | TRBV29-1 | once | TRBJ2-7
CASSYYRGRGYEQYF | TGTGCCAGCAGTTATTACAGAGGGCGCGGCTACGAGCAGTACTTC | NA | TRBV6-5 | NA | TRBJ2-7
CASRLGQGSTDTQYF | TGCGCCAGCAGGCTCGGACAGGGTAGCACAGATACGCAGTATTTT | TRBD1 | TRBV4-1 | NA | TRBJ2-3
CASTRQGDREGGQPQHF | TGTGCCAGTACTCGCCAGGGGGACAGGGAAGGGGGTCAGCCCCAGCATTTT | TRBD1 | TRBV19 | NA | TRBJ1-5
CASNQPTGGPYEQYF | TGTGCCAGCAATCAACCGACGGGGGGGCCATACGAGCAGTACTTC | TRBD2 | TRBV6-6 | NA | TRBJ2-7
CASSIVGGNSNQPQHF | TGTGCCAGTAGTATAGTAGGAGGCAATAGCAATCAGCCCCAGCATTTT | NA | TRBV19 | once | TRBJ1-5
CASSTLQGMPDGYTF | TGTGCCAGCAGTACCCTACAGGGTATGCCGGATGGCTACACCTTC | NA | TRBV27 | NA | TRBJ1-2
CASRHPSSYEQYF | TGTGCCAGCAGACACCCCTCTAGCTACGAGCAGTACTTC | NA | TRBV6-5 | NA | TRBJ2-7
CATSATPGQVDSPLHF | TGTGCCACCAGCGCAACCCCGGGACAGGTAGATTCACCCCTCCACTTT | TRBD1 | TRBV15 | NA | TRBJ1-6
CASSATGQGHNQPQHF | TGTGCCAGTAGTGCCACCGGACAGGGACACAATCAGCCCCAGCATTTT | TRBD1 | TRBV19 | NA | TRBJ1-5
CASSGFSQRTGDGYTF | TGTGCCAGCAGTGGATTCTCCCAGAGGACAGGGGATGGCTACACCTTC | TRBD1 | TRBV25-1 | NA | TRBJ1-2
CASSFHRVNNSPLHF | TGTGCCAGCAGCTTTCACAGGGTGAATAATTCACCCCTCCACTTT | NA | TRBV11-3 | once | TRBJ1-6
CASSLVSGGYNEQFF | TGCGCCAGCAGCTTGGTCTCGGGGGGATACAATGAGCAGTTCTTC | TRBD2 | TRBV5-1 | few | TRBJ2-1
CTSSRGTRAFF | TGCACCAGCAGCCGGGGGACAAGAGCTTTCTTT | NA | TRBV1 | NA | TRBJ1-1
CASSLPSRDTQYF | TGTGCCAGCAGCTTACCCTCGAGAGATACGCAGTATTTT | NA | TRBV11-2 | NA | TRBJ2-3
CASSWFGSGGASTDTQYF | TGCGCCAGCAGCTGGTTTGGCAGCGGGGGTGCTAGCACAGATACGCAGTATTTT | TRBD2 | TRBV4-1 | NA | TRBJ2-3
CASSVQNSNEKLFF | TGTGCCAGCAGTGTACAGAATTCTAATGAAAAACTGTTTTTT | NA | TRBV2 | few | TRBJ1-4
CASRKDRGIYEQYF | TGCGCCAGCAGAAAAGACAGGGGGATCTACGAGCAGTACTTC | TRBD1 | TRBV5-1 | NA | TRBJ2-7
CASSEREEKLFF | TGTGCCAGCAGTGAGAGGGAAGAAAAACTGTTTTTT | NA | TRBV2 | NA | TRBJ1-4
CASSENPNPLVWETQYF | TGTGCCAGCAGTGAAAATCCCAACCCGCTAGTGTGGGAGACCCAGTACTTC | NA | TRBV6-1 | NA | TRBJ2-5
CASSEGPSGGARDTQYF | TGCGCCAGCAGCGAAGGTCCTAGCGGGGGGGCTAGAGATACGCAGTATTTT | TRBD2 | TRBV5-1 | NA | TRBJ2-3
CASSLNLPTSEGEETQYF | TGTGCCAGCAGCCTAAATCTTCCGACTAGCGAGGGGGAAGAGACCCAGTACTTC | TRBD2 | TRBV4-2 | once | TRBJ2-5
CASSFLPYEGGGNNEQFF | TGCGCCAGCAGCTTTCTGCCCTATGAGGGGGGGGGCAACAATGAGCAGTTCTTC | NA | TRBV5-1 | once | TRBJ2-1
CASSPGQVNEKLFF | TGTGCCAGCAGCCCGGGACAGGTTAATGAAAAACTGTTTTTT | TRBD1 | TRBV5-4 | NA | TRBJ1-4
CASSPASVHTGELFF | TGTGCCAGCTCACCAGCTAGCGTTCACACCGGGGAGCTGTTTTTT | NA | TRBV18 | few | TRBJ2-2
CASSQDNELNSPLHF | TGCGCCAGCAGCCAAGATAACGAGTTGAATTCACCCCTCCACTTT | NA | TRBV4-3 | NA | TRBJ1-6
CASSEQGVTRFF | TGTGCCAGCAGTGAGCAGGGGGTGACGCGCTTTTTT | TRBD1 | TRBV25-1 | many | TRBJ1-4
CASITPQTGPNYGYTF | TGTGCCAGTATAACCCCCCAGACAGGGCCTAACTATGGCTACACCTTC | TRBD1 | TRBV19 | NA | TRBJ1-2
CASSPEREGTQYF | TGTGCCAGCAGCCCTGAGAGGGAGGGGACCCAGTACTTC | TRBD2 | TRBV2 | NA | TRBJ2-5
CASSYLTGETEAFF | TGTGCCAGCAGTTATTTGACAGGGGAGACTGAAGCTTTCTTT | TRBD1 | TRBV2 | few | TRBJ1-1
CATSRAPGPETQYF | TGTGCCACCAGCAGAGCCCCAGGGCCAGAGACCCAGTACTTC | NA | TRBV15 | NA | TRBJ2-5
CASSQSQGGQPQHF | TGTGCCAGCAGCCAATCCCAGGGAGGTCAGCCCCAGCATTTT | NA | TRBV16 | NA | TRBJ1-5
CSVGAGGNTEAFF | TGCAGCGTTGGGGCGGGGGGAAACACTGAAGCTTTCTTT | NA | TRBV29-1 | NA | TRBJ1-1
CAGRGDQETQYF | TGTGCCGGGAGGGGGGACCAAGAGACCCAGTACTTC | NA | TRBV2 | NA | TRBJ2-5
CASSGSDRPPYEQYF | TGTGCCAGCAGTGGGTCAGACAGGCCACCCTACGAGCAGTACTTC | NA | TRBV2 | NA | TRBJ2-7
CASSLAYLSSGKKTQYF | TGCGCCAGCAGCTTGGCCTACTTATCTAGCGGGAAAAAGACCCAGTACTTC | TRBD2 | TRBV5-1 | NA | TRBJ2-5
CASSELRGGKQYF | TGTGCCAGCAGTGAGCTTCGGGGGGGGAAGCAGTACTTC | TRBD2 | TRBV2 | NA | TRBJ2-7
CASSPSGRGETQYF | TGTGCCAGCAGCCCCAGCGGAAGGGGGGAGACCCAGTACTTC | NA | TRBV4-2 | NA | TRBJ2-5
CASSPAGNTIYF | TGTGCCAGCAGCCCAGCTGGAAACACCATATATTTT | NA | TRBV7-9 | NA | TRBJ1-3
CSESCGTDLNREPQHF | TGCAGCGAGTCCTGCGGGACGGATCTTAATCGTGAGCCCCAGCATTTT | NA | TRBV29-1 | NA | TRBJ1-5
CASSSTGGDEQYF | TGTGCCAGCAGCTCCACGGGAGGGGACGAGCAGTACTTC | TRBD2 | TRBV7-3 | few | TRBJ2-7